Presented here are 24 T cell receptor beta chains from one specimen sequenced in a study of shared clonotypes between healthy human individuals (TCRdb year 2020). CD8 naive samples consisted of CD45RO-negative cells that were positively selected for CCR7, yielding a CD45RA+CCR7+ population without TemRA cells. The library relied on the immunoSEQ multiplex PCR assay. In TCRdb, the immuneACCESS table is reduced to in-frame sequences with V and J assigned. These tables do not hold every clone; where another copy was compared, an unresolved V gene accounts for under half, and the others remain unexplained. Across this sample there are hundreds of thousands of clones, with around 95% seen only once. The ten largest clonotypes hold over 0.1% of the sample. Sequenced input: naive CD8+ T cells sorted from blood. Explained via the paper, the cell subset or site label denotes: CD45RA+CCR7+. The receptors shown here come from a woman aged 25 to 39 in good health.

This clone was seen once. The rearrangement links TRBV27 to TRBJ2-1, with TRBD1 as a possible D gene (5 bases). CDR3 length equals 14 residues. Germline CDR1 MNHEY, CDR2 SMNVEV (reference sequence). The V end lost 6 bases, the J end lost 4 bases, and 13 bases lay between the germline ends. CDR3: CASSVRAAYNEQFF. CDR3 in DNA: TGTGCCAGCAGCGTCAGGGCGGCTTACAATGAGCAGTTCTTC.

As to this clone: The sample carries other DNA sequences with the same CDR3. The chain recombines TRBV15 with TRBJ2-7; D unclear. Germline lookup yields CDR1 LNHNV and CDR2 YYDKDF (reference sequence). Trimming shortened V by 0 bases and J by 3 bases, and 3 bases separated the two germline ends. The CDR3 has 12 amino acids. Written as DNA, the CDR3 is TGTGCCACCAGCAGAGATTACTACGAGCAGTACTTC. Protein product: CATSRDYYEQYF.

This clone was detected only once. The rearrangement uses TRBV7-9 and TRBJ1-1; D remains unclear. The CDR3 covers 14 residues. Germline CDR1 is SEHNR and CDR2 is FQNEAQ (reference sequence). Trimming left V 1 base short and J 1 base short, with 7 bases between. The CDR3 DNA reads as TGTGCCAGCAGCTTAGGACCAACGAACACTGAAGCTTTCTTT. Its translation: CASSLGPTNTEAFF.

This clone is a singleton in its sample. The chain carries TRBV5-1 and TRBJ1-3; 9 bases map to TRBD1. The CDR3 runs 14 residues. Per the germline V gene, CDR1 is SGHRS and CDR2 is YFSETQ. V was clipped by 4 bases and J by 8 bases; unmatched bases: 7. The CDR3 reads CASSPGQGLYTIYF. DNA of the CDR3: TGCGCCAGCAGCCCGGGACAGGGTCTCTACACCATATATTTT. The whole variable domain, filled in from reference TRBV5-1 and TRBJ1-3, reads KAGVTQTPRYLIKTRGQQVTLSCSPISGHRSVSWYQQTPGQGLQFLFEYFSETQRNKGNFPGRFSGRQFSNSRSEMNVSTLELGDSALYLCASSPGQGLYTIYFGEGSWLTVV.

The chain recombines TRBV28 with TRBJ1-1; TRBD1 matches at 11 bases. The CDR3 runs to 17 residues. Per the germline V gene, CDR1 is MDHEN and CDR2 is SYDVKM. V shed 8 bases and J 0 bases; nucleotides not matched to a gene: 11. CDR3 nucleotides: TGTGCCAGCCTTACCGGGACAGGGGGAGGATTGAACACTGAAGCTTTCTTT. It codes for CASLTGTGGGLNTEAFF.

The gene calls are TRBV28 and TRBJ2-3; a possible D gene is TRBD2 (6 bases). CDR3 length: 15 amino acids. Trimming took off 4 bases at V and 2 bases at J, with 13 bases between the two ends. The germline CDR1 and CDR2 sequences are MDHEN and SYDVKM. The CDR3 coding sequence is TGTGCCAGCAGTTACGGAGGGGTTTACACAGATACGCAGTATTTT. Protein product: CASSYGGVYTDTQYF.

The J gene is TRBJ2-3, the V gene TRBV28; TRBD2 agrees at 7 bases. V dropped 4 bases and J dropped 2; count of bases not matched to a gene: 6. Germline loops: CDR1 MDHEN, CDR2 SYDVKM. The CDR3 totals 15 residues. The chain's CDR3 is CASSSGEGNTDTQYF. In nucleotides, the CDR3 is TGTGCCAGCAGTTCCGGGGAGGGGAACACAGATACGCAGTATTTT.

The chain has TRBV27 and TRBJ2-7; TRBD1 agrees at 11 bases. Germline trimming cut 7 bases from V and 4 bases from J; bases unmatched to any gene: 9. Germline loops: CDR1 MNHEY, CDR2 SMNVEV (reference sequence). CDR3 length equals 15 residues. This CDR3 reads CASKLRTGGYYEQYF. As DNA, the CDR3 is TGTGCCAGCAAGCTTAGGACAGGGGGCTATTACGAGCAGTACTTC.

J is TRBJ2-1 and V is TRBV7-3; 13 bases fit TRBD2. CDR1 SGHTA and CDR2 FQGTGA come from the germline V gene. J was trimmed by 10 bases and V by 4 bases; bases with no gene match: 16. CDR3 length: 18 amino acids. The CDR3 DNA sequence: TGTGCCAGCAGCTCCCCGACTAGCGGGAGGCCTTCACGAGGGGAGCAGTTCTTC. It codes for CASSSPTSGRPSRGEQFF.

The chain is built from TRBV5-6 and TRBJ2-3, with 11 bases matching TRBD1. This CDR3 region has 14 residues. Trimming at V came to 4 bases and at J to 7 bases, leaving 5 bases not matched to a gene. CDR1 is SGHDT and CDR2 is YYEEEE in the germline V gene. CDR3 bases: TGTGCCAGCAGCGTCGGACAGGGGGCAAATACGCAGTATTTT. It yields the protein CASSVGQGANTQYF.

This clone was recorded once. This CDR3 is also generated by other DNA sequences in the sample. CDR3 nucleotides: TGTGCCAGCTCACTACCCTCCTACAATGAGCAGTTCTTC. The encoded protein is CASSLPSYNEQFF. J is TRBJ2-1 and V is TRBV7-9, with D unclear. Trimming left V 8 bases short and J 0 bases short, with 8 bases between. This CDR3 is built from 13 residues. CDR1 is SEHNR and CDR2 is FQNEAQ in the germline V gene (reference sequence).

The sample holds one count of this clone. V is TRBV7-9 and J is TRBJ2-7, with D possibly matching TRBD1 (6 bases). This CDR3 contains 14 residues. Trimming cost V 5 bases and J 6 bases, with 17 bases left between them. Per germline, CDR1 SEHNR and CDR2 FQNEAQ (reference sequence). The CDR3 reads CASSHPRGVIEQYF. CDR3 DNA: TGTGCCAGCAGCCACCCCAGGGGCGTCATCGAGCAGTACTTC.

V and J are TRBV2 and TRBJ1-3, with 7 bases lining up with TRBD1. The germline gives CDR1 SNHLY, CDR2 FYNNEI. The V and J ends lost 9 bases and 3 bases, in that order; junction bases with no gene match: 2. The CDR3 sequence is 12 residues long. CDR3 bases: TGTGCCAGAGGACAGGTTGGAAACACCATATATTTT. Residues: CARGQVGNTIYF.

In regard to this clone: Other DNA sequences of this sample code for an identical CDR3. The chain couples TRBV2 to TRBJ1-1; no definite D call. The CDR3 has 16 amino acids. Trimming left V 2 bases short and J 0 bases short, with 13 bases between. CDR1 and CDR2 from the germline V gene are SNHLY and FYNNEI. DNA of the CDR3: TGTGCCAGCAGTGAAACGAGGACGGGGATGAACACTGAAGCTTTCTTT. It encodes CASSETRTGMNTEAFF. Looking up the rest from reference TRBV2 and TRBJ1-1 gives the full variable domain: EPEVTQTPSHQVTQMGQEVILRCVPISNHLYFYWYRQILGQKVEFLVSFYNNEISEKSEIFDDQFSVERPDGSNFTLKIRSTKLEDSAMYFCASSETRTGMNTEAFFGQGTRLTVV.

This clone has a count of ten or more. The same CDR3 arises from other DNA sequences in this sample as well. The chain combines TRBV9 with TRBJ2-7, with 11 bases lining up with TRBD1. The V and J ends lost 3 bases and 3 bases, in that order; junction bases with no gene match: 2. Germline V gene lookup returns CDR1 SGDLS and CDR2 YYNGEE. The CDR3 is 14 residues long. Here the CDR3 reads CASSAGTGGYEQYF. The CDR3 DNA reads TGTGCCAGCAGCGCCGGGACAGGGGGCTACGAGCAGTACTTC.

In regard to this clone: Within the sample, other DNA sequences also encode this same CDR3. The CDR3 DNA reads as TGTGCCAGCAGTTCTCGGGGACAAGAGACCCAGTACTTC. Its protein product is CASSSRGQETQYF. The V call is TRBV28, the J call TRBJ2-5; D might be TRBD2 (5 bases). This CDR3 is built from 13 residues. Trimming left V 4 bases short and J 2 bases short, with 8 bases between. Germline V gene sequence: CDR1 MDHEN, CDR2 SYDVKM.

This chain connects TRBV2 to TRBJ1-2; the D gene is possibly TRBD1 (5 bases). V lost 1 base, J lost 0 bases, and 9 bases lay in between. The CDR3 runs 15 residues. CDR1 and CDR2 (germline): SNHLY, FYNNEI. The CDR3 DNA sequence: TGTGCCAGCAGTGAAGACAGGAGAACTAACTATGGCTACACCTTC. Its translation is CASSEDRRTNYGYTF.

The rearrangement links TRBV27 to TRBJ2-7; D might be TRBD2 (6 bases). Trimming left V 2 bases short and J 4 bases short, with 12 bases between. Germline CDR1 and CDR2: MNHEY and SMNVEV (reference sequence). This CDR3 has 14 residues. The CDR3: CASSLRGRRYEQYF. The DNA of the CDR3 is TGTGCCAGCAGTTTACGTGGGAGGAGATACGAGCAGTACTTC.

V is TRBV7-9 and J is TRBJ2-6; the D gene is possibly TRBD1 (6 bases). Trimming cost V 5 bases and J 4 bases, with 18 bases left between them. The CDR3 has 17 amino acids. CDR1 and CDR2 (germline): SEHNR, FQNEAQ (reference sequence). The CDR3 here is CASSTRATGRGANVLTF. CDR3 coding DNA: TGTGCCAGCAGCACACGAGCCACAGGGCGAGGGGCCAACGTCCTGACTTTC.

J is TRBJ2-5 and V is TRBV13; a possible D gene is TRBD1 (6 bases). The V gene's germline CDR1 is PRHDT and CDR2 FYEKMQ (reference sequence). The CDR3 runs 15 residues. V was cut by 5 bases and J by 5 bases, with 18 bases left in between. The CDR3 bases are TGTGCCAGCAGCCTTGGTGACAGGAGTTGGGAGACCCAGTACTTC. This encodes CASSLGDRSWETQYF. Looking up the rest from reference TRBV13 and TRBJ2-5 gives the full variable domain: AAGVIQSPRHLIKEKRETATLKCYPIPRHDTVYWYQQGPGQDPQFLISFYEKMQSDKGSIPDRFSAQQFSDYHSELNMSSLELGDSALYFCASSLGDRSWETQYFGPGTRLLVL.

The J gene is TRBJ2-7, the V gene TRBV2, with 7 nucleotides matching TRBD1. J gave up 0 bases and V 10 bases, and 6 bases lay outside the gene matches. CDR3 length: 13 residues. In germline, CDR1 is SNHLY, CDR2 FYNNEI. The CDR3 DNA reads TGTGCCATCCCCCGGGACAGCTCCTACGAGCAGTACTTC. It is translated as CAIPRDSSYEQYF.

The rearrangement links TRBV19 to TRBJ2-1; 10 bases align to TRBD2. V was pared by 1 base and J by 10 bases, with 10 bases of the junction left unmatched. CDR3 length: 16 amino acids. Germline CDR1 and CDR2: LNHDA and SQIVND (reference sequence). CDR3 region: CASSIGSSGRHGEQFF. CDR3 sequence (DNA): TGTGCCAGTAGTATAGGGAGTAGCGGGAGGCATGGGGAGCAGTTCTTC.

As for this clone: Other nucleotide sequences in the sample specify the same CDR3. This rearrangement joins TRBV7-9 to TRBJ2-7; 7 bases agree with TRBD1. Trimming cost V 5 bases and J 0 bases; bases outside gene matches: 10. There are 16 residues in the CDR3. Germline CDR1 reads SEHNR; CDR2 reads FQNEAQ (reference sequence). The CDR3 loop is CASSQTRTGNSYEQYF. Here the CDR3 DNA reads TGTGCCAGCAGCCAGACCCGGACAGGAAACTCCTACGAGCAGTACTTC.

The CDR3, as DNA: TGTGCCAGCAGGAGTAACACCGGGGAGCTGTTTTTT. It codes for CASRSNTGELFF. V is TRBV21-1 and J is TRBJ2-2; the table assigns TRBD2, which was not confirmed against the DNA. TRBV21-1 is a pseudogene. The CDR3 contains 12 residues.